This T cell receptor (beta chain) was obtained from a study of vaccination and CD4 T cells after COVID-19. The treatment: roughly ten-day PBMC culture with coronavirus spike peptide pools or control peptides (ViraFEST assay). ViraFEST expanded antigen-specific T cells with peptide pools, then sequenced TCRs. Cells received half-medium changes with fresh IL-2 medium on days 3 and 7. Germline V CDR1 and CDR2: KGHDR, SFDVKD. There are 14 residues in the CDR3. V dropped 10 bases and J dropped 2; count of bases not matched to a gene: 9. This clonotype was recorded a few times. Antigen unknown. Sequencing of cultured CD4+ T cell DNA used the Oncomine TCR Beta short-read assay. CD4+ T cells were cultured, and genomic DNA was extracted from them. TCRdb fed the PCR reads into MiXCR, producing one record per CDR3 protein. There are over 10,000 distinct CDR3 sequences in the sample; roughly 52% occur only once, and roughly 12% lies in the top ten.

The material sequenced was CD4+ T cells from blood, cultured in vitro. The chain is built from TRBV24-1 and TRBJ1-1; 7 bases map to TRBD1. This receptor was identified in a human donor who had recovered from COVID-19. The CDR3 DNA reads as TGTGCCACTCACCCAGGGGGTACAAACACTGAAGCTTTCTTT. It codes for CATHPGGTNTEAFF.